What follows are 13 T cell receptor beta chains derived from one specimen sequenced in a study of identical twins. In TCRdb, the 5' RACE reads were re-called with MiXCR into one record per CDR3 protein. The data hold about 340,000 distinct CDR3 sequences, with approximately 13% observed a single time. Another study also made use of these data, one on yellow fever vaccine responses in identical twins.

Material for sequencing was CD8+ T cells sorted from blood. Source of these receptors: a woman younger than 30 in good health.

V usage is TRBV15 and J usage is TRBJ2-7; no firm D call. V was shortened by 0 bases and J by 4 bases, with 10 bases between the two germline ends. Germline loops: CDR1 LNHNV, CDR2 YYDKDF (reference sequence). The CDR3 consists of 14 residues. This chain's CDR3 is CATSRDSTLYEQYF. DNA for the CDR3: TGTGCCACCAGCAGAGATTCCACTCTTTACGAGCAGTACTTC.

This clonotype was seen ten or more times. The chain employs TRBV2 and TRBJ2-1; 11 positions agree with TRBD2. Trimming took 5 bases from V and 0 from J; bases not matched to a gene: 9. Germline V gene sequence: CDR1 SNHLY, CDR2 FYNNEI. The CDR3 is 18 amino acids. The CDR3 bases are TGTGCCAGCAGTTCTCCCCAGGGACTAGCGGCCTCCTACAATGAGCAGTTCTTC. Amino acid sequence: CASSSPQGLAASYNEQFF. The full variable domain, completed using reference TRBV2 and TRBJ2-1, is EPEVTQTPSHQVTQMGQEVILRCVPISNHLYFYWYRQILGQKVEFLVSFYNNEISEKSEIFDDQFSVERPDGSNFTLKIRSTKLEDSAMYFCASSSPQGLAASYNEQFFGPGTRLTVL.

The genes are TRBV14 and TRBJ1-2; 7 bases are shared with TRBD1. This CDR3 has 14 residues. With V trimmed by 2 bases and J by 7 bases, 7 bases remained unmatched. Germline V CDR1 and CDR2: SGHDN, FVKESK. The CDR3 region is CASSQMGQLGGYTF. The CDR3 bases are TGTGCCAGCAGCCAAATGGGACAGCTCGGTGGCTACACCTTC.

This clonotype has just a few counts. This chain uses TRBV6-4 with TRBJ2-1; TRBD2 is a possible D gene (6 bases). Germline CDR1 and CDR2: MRHNA and SNTAGT. The V and J ends lost 6 bases and 9 bases respectively, with 21 bases between them. CDR3 length: 15 residues. The CDR3: CASSPRDSSTVEQFF. The DNA for the CDR3 is TGTGCCAGCAGCCCTCGGGACTCTTCTACGGTTGAGCAGTTCTTC.

This clonotype occurred many times. The chain links TRBV6-2 or TRBV6-3 to TRBJ2-7; D gene uncertain. The germline gives CDR1 MNHEY, CDR2 SVGEGT. Trimming stripped 4 bases from V and 5 bases from J, with 9 bases between. This CDR3 has 12 residues. CDR3 bases: TGTGCCAGCAGTTCCCGTGGGGACGAGCAGTACTTC. Translation gives CASSSRGDEQYF.

V usage is TRBV6-4 and J usage is TRBJ2-1; TRBD2 aligns across 8 bases. Losses at the gene ends were 2 bases for V and 2 bases for J; bases not matched to a gene: 5. Germline CDR1 reads MRHNA; CDR2 reads SNTAGT. The CDR3 consists of 16 residues. The CDR3 loop reads CASSDHPTSAYNEQFF. The CDR3 DNA follows: TGTGCCAGCAGTGACCATCCGACTAGCGCCTACAATGAGCAGTTCTTC.

This clonotype has at least ten counts. The genes are TRBV12-3 or TRBV12-4 and TRBJ1-2, with TRBD1 matching 11 bases. This CDR3 region has 15 residues. Trimming took 3 bases from V and 6 from J; bases not matched to a gene: 6. CDR3 region: CASSLSRTGGDGYTF. CDR3 nucleotide sequence: TGTGCCAGCAGTTTGAGTAGGACAGGGGGCGATGGCTACACCTTC.

This clonotype was picked up a small number of times. This chain links TRBV29-1 with TRBJ2-7; tentative D call: TRBD1 (6 bases). Germline CDR1 and CDR2: SQVTM and ANQGSEA. The V end was cut by 5 bases, the J end by 2 bases, with 13 bases between. There are 13 residues in the CDR3. The CDR3: CSVTTGSPYEQYV. Here the CDR3 DNA reads TGCAGCGTTACGACAGGTAGTCCCTACGAGCAGTACGTC.

This clonotype was seen at least ten times. The chain combines TRBV12-3 or TRBV12-4 with TRBJ2-7; 9 nucleotides line up with TRBD1. V trimming: 6 bases; J trimming: 3 bases; junction bases outside the gene matches: 6. This CDR3 contains 14 residues. The CDR3 is CASSAGQGFYEQYV. For the CDR3, the DNA is TGTGCCAGCAGCGCGGGACAGGGCTTCTACGAGCAGTACGTC.

This sequence joins TRBV12-3 or TRBV12-4 and TRBJ2-5, with D hard to call. V lost 3 bases and J 4 bases, leaving 15 bases between the germline ends. CDR3 length equals 15 residues. In nucleotides, the CDR3 is TGTGCCAGCAGTTTTCGGGCAGGCCGTCGAGAGACCCAGTACTTC. Translation gives CASSFRAGRRETQYF.

The chain combines TRBV29-1 with TRBJ2-7; TRBD2 might be the D (6 bases). Germline V gives CDR1 SQVTM, CDR2 ANQGSEA. Trimming removed 3 bases at V and 5 bases at J, with 14 bases between. This CDR3 region has 13 residues. The CDR3 bases are TGCAGCGTTGAGATAGGCCCGGGGGACGAGCAGTACTTC. Its translation: CSVEIGPGDEQYF.

V and J are TRBV27 and TRBJ1-6; D ambiguous. The CDR3 covers 15 residues. The germline gives CDR1 MNHEY, CDR2 SMNVEV (reference sequence). Trimming took 2 bases from V and 0 from J, leaving 5 bases between them. CDR3 amino acids: CASSLRSSYNSPLHF. The CDR3 DNA follows: TGTGCCAGCAGTTTAAGGAGCTCCTATAATTCACCCCTCCACTTT.

This clonotype was seen at least ten times. This chain joins TRBV10-3 and TRBJ2-5; 7 positions match TRBD1. Germline V CDR1 and CDR2: ENHRY, SYGVKD. The CDR3 is 14 amino acids. V lost 4 bases to trimming and J lost 5 bases; unmatched junction nucleotides: 7. CDR3 sequence: CAISGNRGEETQYF. The CDR3, as DNA: TGTGCCATCAGTGGAAACAGGGGAGAGGAGACCCAGTACTTC.